A single T cell receptor (beta chain) is shown here with its context. Its target is unknown. Unmatched junction bases numbered 7, after V lost 0 bases and J lost 5 bases. Germline V gene sequence: CDR1 SGDLS, CDR2 YYNGEE. The CDR3 is 15 amino acids. The sample belongs to a study of OX40 agonist ivuxolimab in advanced cancers. Study background: Patients were given ivuxolimab, an antibody that agonizes OX40 (CD134).

Assay: immunoSEQ multiplex PCR; the TCRdb copy retains only in-frame clones and omits some. In the table there are around 45,000 clones, 88% of which are singletons. General study findings and limits: Partial responders at 0.1-3.0 mg/kg showed near-lowest clonal expansion.

The chain employs TRBV9 and TRBJ2-7; 8 nucleotides align to TRBD1. This clonotype was obtained from an adult with an advanced solid tumor such as melanoma, head and neck, liver or kidney cancer. Sequences were derived from CD4+ or CD8+ T cells sorted from blood, sampled in a trial of the OX40 agonist ivuxolimab. The CDR3 DNA reads as TGTGCCAGCAGCGTAGATCACAGGGGGTTGGACGAGCAGTACTTC. Residues: CASSVDHRGLDEQYF.